This T cell receptor (beta chain) was recorded in a study of control samples from healthy donors and cancer patients. The CDR3 is made up of 12 amino acids. V shed 6 bases and J shed 6 bases, with 12 bases lying between them. TCRdb keeps only in-frame clones here, not all; method: immunoSEQ multiplex PCR. This table has some 150,000 clones, just over 95% appearing once. Sequencing was done on a sample of blood. The clonotype comes from a woman younger than 45 in good health. V and J are TRBV12-3 or TRBV12-4 and TRBJ2-7, with a tentative D call TRBD1 (5 bases). The CDR3 sequence is CASSLRGGEQYF. The CDR3, as DNA: TGTGCCAGCAGCCTTAGGGGTGGCGAGCAGTACTTC.